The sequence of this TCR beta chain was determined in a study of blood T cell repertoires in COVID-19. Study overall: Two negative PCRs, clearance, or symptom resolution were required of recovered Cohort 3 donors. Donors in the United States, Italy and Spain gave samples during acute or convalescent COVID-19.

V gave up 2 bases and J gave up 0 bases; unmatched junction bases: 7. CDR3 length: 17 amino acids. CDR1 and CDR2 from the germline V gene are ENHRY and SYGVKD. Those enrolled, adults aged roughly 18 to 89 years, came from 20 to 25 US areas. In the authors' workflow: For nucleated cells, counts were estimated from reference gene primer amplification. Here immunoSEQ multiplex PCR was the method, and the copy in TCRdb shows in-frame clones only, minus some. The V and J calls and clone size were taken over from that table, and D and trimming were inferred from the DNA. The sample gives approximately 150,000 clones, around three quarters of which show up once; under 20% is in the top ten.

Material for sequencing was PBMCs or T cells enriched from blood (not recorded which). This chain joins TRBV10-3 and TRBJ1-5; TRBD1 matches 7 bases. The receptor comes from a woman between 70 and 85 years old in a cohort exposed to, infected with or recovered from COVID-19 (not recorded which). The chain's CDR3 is CAISEQQGLYSNQPQHF. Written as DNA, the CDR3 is TGTGCCATCAGTGAGCAACAGGGGCTCTATAGCAATCAGCCCCAGCATTTT.